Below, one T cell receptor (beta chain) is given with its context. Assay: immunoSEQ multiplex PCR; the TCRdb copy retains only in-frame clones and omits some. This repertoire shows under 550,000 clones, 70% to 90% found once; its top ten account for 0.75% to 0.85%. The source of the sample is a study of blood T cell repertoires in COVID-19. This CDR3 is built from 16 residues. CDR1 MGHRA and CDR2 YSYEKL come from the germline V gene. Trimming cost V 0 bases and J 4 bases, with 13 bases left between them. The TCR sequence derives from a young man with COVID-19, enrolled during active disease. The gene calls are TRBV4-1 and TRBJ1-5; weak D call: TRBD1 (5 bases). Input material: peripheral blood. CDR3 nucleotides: TGCGCCAGCAGCCAAGATTGGGGCAGCCCTAATCAGCCCCAGCATTTT. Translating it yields CASSQDWGSPNQPQHF.